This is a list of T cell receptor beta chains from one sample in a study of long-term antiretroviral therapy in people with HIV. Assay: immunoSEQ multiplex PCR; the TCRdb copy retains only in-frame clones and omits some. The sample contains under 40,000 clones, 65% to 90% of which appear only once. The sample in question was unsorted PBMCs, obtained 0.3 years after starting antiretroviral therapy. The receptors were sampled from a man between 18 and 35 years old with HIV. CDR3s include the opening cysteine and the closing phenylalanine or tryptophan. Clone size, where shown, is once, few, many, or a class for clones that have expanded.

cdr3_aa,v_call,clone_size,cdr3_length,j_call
CASRGYRGESYEQYF,TRBV28,NA,15,TRBJ2-7
CASSPGRGDYGYTF,TRBV5-4,NA,14,TRBJ1-2
CASSDAGTENYGYTF,TRBV5-1,few,15,TRBJ1-2
CASSPGQGATGANVLTF,TRBV4-2,NA,17,TRBJ2-6
CASSQGRISSGNTIYF,TRBV16,NA,16,TRBJ1-3
CASSLGARNTEAFF,TRBV7-3,few,14,TRBJ1-1
CASSEGPLPTQYF,TRBV2,NA,13,TRBJ2-3
CSVDEDSRTDTQYF,TRBV29-1,NA,14,TRBJ2-3
CSVAPGRVGTYEQYF,TRBV29-1,NA,15,TRBJ2-7
CASSQAIAENYEQYF,TRBV4-2,NA,15,TRBJ2-7
CASSYRRRQGDGYRSYEQYF,TRBV6-8,NA,20,TRBJ2-7
CASSLYLSRGTDTYNEQFF,TRBV27,NA,19,TRBJ2-1
CASSQYGNTIYF,TRBV14,NA,12,TRBJ1-3
CASSEVKGARVSEAFF,TRBV10-2,NA,16,TRBJ1-1
CASSMKQGVIYEQYF,TRBV16,NA,15,TRBJ2-7
CASSESGAADTQYF,TRBV10-2,NA,14,TRBJ2-3
CASSSSGGQNQPQHF,TRBV7-2,NA,15,TRBJ1-5
CASSRGTSGMRSYEQYF,TRBV27,NA,17,TRBJ2-7
CASATGSEYNSPLHF,TRBV27,NA,15,TRBJ1-6
CASSIGWGADTQYF,TRBV19,NA,14,TRBJ2-3
CASSIAGGRETQYF,TRBV19,NA,14,TRBJ2-5
CASAWGASYEQYF,TRBV12-5,NA,13,TRBJ2-7
CASSLVTAGELFF,TRBV13,NA,13,TRBJ2-2
CASSVQWEGGEQYF,TRBV9,NA,14,TRBJ2-7
CASSPDLGNYGYTF,TRBV18,NA,14,TRBJ1-2
CASSSFLAGGRNEQFF,TRBV13,few,16,TRBJ2-1
CASSSRGLGETQYF,TRBV7-8,NA,14,TRBJ2-5
CASSGGTNGYTF,TRBV2,NA,12,TRBJ1-2
CASSMFSGTGVYGYTF,TRBV19,NA,16,TRBJ1-2
CASSPPRAGGETQYF,TRBV5-6,NA,15,TRBJ2-5
CASKRGPYNEQFF,TRBV6-5,NA,13,TRBJ2-1
CARGDSEETQYF,TRBV2,once,12,TRBJ2-5
CASSLKLGRTGELFF,TRBV5-4,once,15,TRBJ2-2
CASSLGDRVYEQYF,TRBV13,once,14,TRBJ2-7
CASSYSSNSRTGELFF,TRBV6-6,NA,16,TRBJ2-2
CASSELLDGNQPQHF,TRBV28,NA,15,TRBJ1-5
CASSEALYRNQPQHF,TRBV2,NA,15,TRBJ1-5
CASSRHGGQGARNEQFF,TRBV4-1,few,17,TRBJ2-1
CASTGNTGTLYEQYF,TRBV6-6,NA,15,TRBJ2-7
CAWRRDRGTNYGYTF,TRBV30,NA,15,TRBJ1-2
CASSFRVNIQYF,TRBV28,NA,12,TRBJ2-4
CASSRQGIDYNSPLHF,TRBV2,NA,16,TRBJ1-6